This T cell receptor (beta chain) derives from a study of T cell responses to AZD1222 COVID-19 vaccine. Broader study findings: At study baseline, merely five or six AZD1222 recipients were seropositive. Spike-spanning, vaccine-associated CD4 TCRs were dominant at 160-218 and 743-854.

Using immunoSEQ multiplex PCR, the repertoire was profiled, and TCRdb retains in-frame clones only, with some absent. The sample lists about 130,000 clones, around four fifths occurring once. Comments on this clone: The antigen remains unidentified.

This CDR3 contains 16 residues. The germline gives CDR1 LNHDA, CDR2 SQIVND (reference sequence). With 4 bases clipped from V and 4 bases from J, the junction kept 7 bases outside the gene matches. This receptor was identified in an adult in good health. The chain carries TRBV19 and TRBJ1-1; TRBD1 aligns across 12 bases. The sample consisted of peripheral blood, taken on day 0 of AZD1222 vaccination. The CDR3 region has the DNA TGTGCCAGTAGTAATCCGGGACAGGGGGCTGGCACTGAAGCTTTCTTT. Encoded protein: CASSNPGQGAGTEAFF.